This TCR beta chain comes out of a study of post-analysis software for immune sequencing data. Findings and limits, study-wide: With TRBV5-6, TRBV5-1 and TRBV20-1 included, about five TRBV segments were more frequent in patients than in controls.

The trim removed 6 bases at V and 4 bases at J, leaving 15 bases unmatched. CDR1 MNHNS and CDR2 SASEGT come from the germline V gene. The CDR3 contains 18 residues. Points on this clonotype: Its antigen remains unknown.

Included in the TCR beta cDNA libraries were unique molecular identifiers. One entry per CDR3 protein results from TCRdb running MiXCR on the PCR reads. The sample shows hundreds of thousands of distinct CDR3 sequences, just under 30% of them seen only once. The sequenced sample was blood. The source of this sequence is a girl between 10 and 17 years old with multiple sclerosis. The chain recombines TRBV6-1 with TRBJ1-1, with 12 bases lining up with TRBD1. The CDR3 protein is CASRDRDRGPSVPTEAFF. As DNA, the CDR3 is TGTGCCAGCAGGGACCGGGACAGGGGGCCCTCCGTTCCCACTGAAGCTTTCTTT.